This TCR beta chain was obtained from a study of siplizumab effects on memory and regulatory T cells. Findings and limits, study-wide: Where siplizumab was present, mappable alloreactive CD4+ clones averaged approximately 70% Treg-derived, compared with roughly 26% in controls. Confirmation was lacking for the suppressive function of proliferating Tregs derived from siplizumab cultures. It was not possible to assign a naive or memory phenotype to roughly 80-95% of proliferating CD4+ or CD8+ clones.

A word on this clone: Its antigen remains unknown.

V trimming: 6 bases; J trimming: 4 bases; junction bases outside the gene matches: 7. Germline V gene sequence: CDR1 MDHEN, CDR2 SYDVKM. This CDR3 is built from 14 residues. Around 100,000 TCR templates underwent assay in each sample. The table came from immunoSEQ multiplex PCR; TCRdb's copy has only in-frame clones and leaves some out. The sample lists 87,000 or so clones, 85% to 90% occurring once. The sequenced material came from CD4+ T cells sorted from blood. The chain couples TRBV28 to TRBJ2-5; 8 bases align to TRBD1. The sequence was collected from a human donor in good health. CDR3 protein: CASSERQGTETQYF. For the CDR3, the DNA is TGTGCCAGCAGCGAGAGACAGGGGACAGAGACCCAGTACTTC.